The 15 T cell receptor beta chains below come from one sample, sequenced in a study of blood T cell repertoires in COVID-19. Clones were sequenced by immunoSEQ multiplex PCR, and TCRdb holds only the in-frame ones, with some missing. The data show fewer than 250,000 clones, with around 83% seen just once and approximately 7.4% held by the top ten. Sequenced material: peripheral blood. The receptors come from a woman between 45 and 60 years old with acute or convalescent COVID-19.

The chain combines TRBV5-4 with TRBJ2-1; the match to TRBD2 covers 10 bases. Trimming took 4 bases from V and 4 from J; bases not matched to a gene: 8. The CDR3 covers 16 residues. The germline V gene has CDR1 SGHNT and CDR2 YYREEE (reference sequence). This CDR3 reads CASSREAGGRYNEQFF. CDR3 nucleotides: TGTGCCAGCAGCCGGGAAGCGGGAGGGCGATACAATGAGCAGTTCTTC.

This CDR3 reads CASSFGTGVDGDYGYTF. Written as DNA, the CDR3 is TGTGCCAGTAGTTTTGGGACAGGGGTCGATGGAGACTATGGCTACACCTTC. This chain joins TRBV19 and TRBJ1-2, with 10 nucleotides matching TRBD1. The germline V gene encodes CDR1 LNHDA and CDR2 SQIVND (reference sequence). The V segment lost 5 bases and the J segment 3 bases; nucleotides outside the gene matches: 12. The CDR3 has 17 residues.

The V call is TRBV28, the J call TRBJ1-1; TRBD1 matches 8 bases. Germline loops: CDR1 MDHEN, CDR2 SYDVKM. The CDR3 spans 12 residues. The V and J ends lost 3 bases and 13 bases, in that order; junction bases with no gene match: 7. The CDR3 reads CASSFQGAVRFF. The CDR3 coding sequence is TGTGCCAGCAGTTTCCAGGGGGCAGTGCGTTTCTTT.

This clone came up a few times. Other DNA sequences in the same sample also yield this CDR3. CDR3 in amino acids: CASSLTGPGDGYTF. DNA for the CDR3: TGCGCCAGCAGCCTGACAGGGCCCGGGGATGGCTACACCTTC. The chain uses TRBV5-1 and TRBJ1-2, with 7 positions matching TRBD1. Losses at the gene ends were 4 bases for V and 6 bases for J; bases not matched to a gene: 9. CDR3 length: 14 residues. Germline CDR1 and CDR2: SGHRS and YFSETQ.

The CDR3 protein is CAISATDRGAFF. DNA for the CDR3: TGTGCCATCAGTGCCACGGACAGGGGAGCTTTCTTT. The chain joins TRBV10-3 to TRBJ1-1, with TRBD1 matching over 9 bases. Germline V gene lookup returns CDR1 ENHRY and CDR2 SYGVKD. The CDR3 consists of 12 residues. The V gene end was trimmed by 4 bases and the J gene end by 10 bases; junction bases not matched to a gene: 4.

The sample holds one count of this clone. This chain links TRBV7-2 with TRBJ2-2; TRBD1 might be the D (5 bases). Germline V CDR1 and CDR2: SGHTA, FQGNSA. The CDR3 spans 13 residues. Deletions cut 3 bases from V and 6 bases from J, with 8 bases between. The CDR3 loop is CASSLTEAGELFF. CDR3 bases: TGTGCCAGCAGCTTGACAGAAGCCGGGGAGCTGTTTTTT.

This chain links TRBV5-8 with TRBJ2-3; possibly TRBD2 for D (6 bases). CDR1 SGHTS and CDR2 YDEGEE come from the germline V gene. Trimming removed 6 bases from V and 0 bases from J, with 14 bases in between. This CDR3 has 15 amino acids. The CDR3 sequence: CASNPSDSSTDTQYF. In DNA form, the CDR3 reads TGTGCCAGCAACCCTAGCGACTCTAGCACAGATACGCAGTATTTT. The variable domain in full, completed from reference TRBV5-8 and TRBJ2-3, reads EAGVTQSPTHLIKTRGQQATLRCSPISGHTSVYWYQQALGLGLQFLLWYDEGEERNRGNFPPRFSGRQFPNYSSELNVNALELEDSALYLCASNPSDSSTDTQYFGPGTRLTVL.

CDR3 bases: TGTGCCAGCAGCCAAGACAGGGGCGGTTTTGAAAAACTGTTTTTT. Amino acid sequence: CASSQDRGGFEKLFF. The V and J genes are TRBV3-1 (or the pseudogene TRBV3-2) and TRBJ1-4, with TRBD1 as a possible D gene (6 bases). V lost 0 bases and J lost 7, with 12 bases in between. Germline V lookup: CDR1 LGHDT, CDR2 YNNKEL (reference sequence). The CDR3 contains 15 residues.

The CDR3 region is CAISESRGTTQETQYF. CDR3 coding DNA: TGTGCCATCAGTGAGTCGAGGGGGACAACCCAAGAGACCCAGTACTTC. This sequence joins TRBV10-3 and TRBJ2-5, with D possibly being TRBD1 (6 bases). The CDR3 runs 16 residues. From germline, CDR1 is ENHRY and CDR2 SYGVKD. The V end lost 0 bases, the J end lost 1 base, and 12 bases lay between the germline ends.

In this sample, this clone turned up a few times. V is TRBV9 and J is TRBJ1-4, with TRBD1 identical over 7 bases. The CDR3 has 15 amino acids. Losses at the gene ends were 1 base for V and 8 bases for J; bases not matched to a gene: 8. Germline V gene data show CDR1 as SGDLS and CDR2 as YYNGEE. CDR3 sequence: CASSVTGAVWEKLFF. Here the CDR3 DNA reads TGTGCCAGCAGCGTAACAGGGGCGGTGTGGGAAAAACTGTTTTTT.

The chain uses TRBV2 and TRBJ1-5; TRBD1 agrees at 9 bases. The CDR3 consists of 14 residues. From germline, CDR1 is SNHLY and CDR2 FYNNEI. J lost 6 bases, V lost 5 bases, and 5 bases had no gene match. The CDR3 region has the DNA TGTGCCAGCAGTACGGACAGGGGAGGTCAGCCCCAGCATTTT. It encodes CASSTDRGGQPQHF. The complete variable domain, with remaining parts taken from reference TRBV2 and TRBJ1-5, reads EPEVTQTPSHQVTQMGQEVILRCVPISNHLYFYWYRQILGQKVEFLVSFYNNEISEKSEIFDDQFSVERPDGSNFTLKIRSTKLEDSAMYFCASSTDRGGQPQHFGDGTRLSIL.

This chain connects TRBV7-8 to TRBJ2-4; a weak D match, TRBD1 (5 bases). Trimming stripped 5 bases from V and 0 bases from J, with 14 bases between. The CDR3 runs to 16 residues. Germline V gene data show CDR1 as SGHVS and CDR2 as FQNEAQ. CDR3 sequence (DNA): TGTGCCAGCAGCCCCAGGGTTTGGGGAGCCAAAAACATTCAGTACTTC. Protein sequence: CASSPRVWGAKNIQYF.

The chain is built from TRBV7-2 and TRBJ2-1; TRBD2 agrees at 8 bases. Germline CDR1 and CDR2: SGHTA and FQGNSA. The CDR3 runs 15 residues. J lost 8 bases, V lost 3 bases, and 9 bases had no gene match. CDR3 DNA: TGTGCCAGCAGCTTTGGCGGGAGGCCAATCGATGAGCAGTTCTTC. Amino acid sequence: CASSFGGRPIDEQFF. Complete variable domain (other parts from reference TRBV7-2 and TRBJ2-1): GAGVSQSPSNKVTEKGKDVELRCDPISGHTALYWYRQSLGQGLEFLIYFQGNSAPDKSGLPSDRFSAERTGGSVSTLTIQRTQQEDSAVYLCASSFGGRPIDEQFFGPGTRLTVL.

This chain joins TRBV6-5 and TRBJ1-1, with no clear D. The CDR3 length is 15 residues. Trimming pared 0 bases from V and 3 bases from J, leaving 11 bases between. Germline V gene lookup returns CDR1 MNHEY and CDR2 SVGAGI. For the CDR3, the DNA is TGTGCCAGCAGTTACTCGATGAGGCTTGACACTGAAGCTTTCTTT. Amino acids: CASSYSMRLDTEAFF.

The chain uses TRBV24-1 and TRBJ2-5; TRBD1 matches at 9 bases. This CDR3 comprises 15 residues. Trimming took 0 bases from V and 3 from J; bases not matched to a gene: 1. Germline V gene data show CDR1 as KGHDR and CDR2 as SFDVKD. CDR3 sequence reads: CATSDLRTGEETQYF. Here the CDR3 DNA reads TGTGCCACCAGTGATTTGAGGACAGGGGAAGAGACCCAGTACTTC.